Below are 24 T cell receptor beta chains sequenced from a single sample in a study of long-term antiretroviral therapy in people with HIV. The immunoSEQ assay was v3.0, run at survey level. The protocol was immunoSEQ multiplex PCR, while the TCRdb copy is restricted to in-frame clones and leaves out a portion. Of fewer than 15,000 clones in the sample, under 85% are singletons; the top ten hold around a tenth. Sequences were derived from unsorted PBMCs, sampled 0.8 years before starting antiretroviral therapy. All receptors derive from a woman in her 40s with HIV.

The chain links TRBV5-1 to TRBJ1-1; unclear D gene. The germline V and J ends were trimmed by 5 bases and 3 bases, with 11 bases remaining between them. The CDR3 loop spans 13 amino acids. Germline V CDR1 and CDR2: SGHRS, YFSETQ. The CDR3 DNA is TGCGCCAGCAGGCAGGACGATTACACTGAAGCTTTCTTT. Protein: CASRQDDYTEAFF.

This chain connects TRBV5-5 to TRBJ2-1; 7 positions match TRBD2. Germline CDR1 is SGHKS and CDR2 is YYEKEE (reference sequence). The trim removed 7 bases at V and 7 bases at J, leaving 5 bases unmatched. This CDR3 has 12 amino acids. CDR3 amino acids: CASDPSGNEQFF. The CDR3 nucleotides are TGTGCCAGCGATCCTAGCGGTAATGAGCAGTTCTTC.

V gene TRBV7-2 combines with J gene TRBJ2-2, with D tentatively TRBD1 (5 bases). Germline V lookup: CDR1 SGHTA, CDR2 FQGNSA. The length of the CDR3 is 15 residues. Trimming shortened V by 3 bases and J by 5 bases, and 13 bases separated the two germline ends. The CDR3 region has the DNA TGTGCCAGCAGCTTTGGTCCGACAGATACCGGGGAGCTGTTTTTT. It translates to CASSFGPTDTGELFF.

V usage is TRBV15 and J usage is TRBJ1-1; D remains ambiguous. This CDR3 has 13 residues. V dropped 1 base and J dropped 9 bases, with 12 bases sitting between them. Germline CDR1 is LNHNV and CDR2 is YYDKDF (reference sequence). CDR3 sequence: CATSRGEQTKAFF. DNA for the CDR3: TGTGCCACCAGCAGAGGGGAACAGACCAAAGCTTTCTTT.

There are a few counts of this clone. CDR3 residues: CASSVTGYQETQYF. The CDR3 nucleotides read TGTGCCAGCAGTGTGACAGGTTACCAAGAGACCCAGTACTTC. The chain has TRBV6-5 and TRBJ2-5; perhaps TRBD1 as D (6 bases). Deletions cut 5 bases from V and 0 bases from J, with 10 bases between. There are 14 residues in the CDR3. CDR1 and CDR2 from the germline V gene are MNHEY and SVGAGI.

This clone is a singleton in its sample. The CDR3 spells CASSQDSFTDQPQHF. The CDR3 DNA reads TGCGCCAGCAGCCAAGACTCCTTTACGGATCAGCCCCAGCATTTT. This chain connects TRBV4-1 to TRBJ1-5; D not certain. This CDR3 contains 15 residues. Germline CDR1 reads MGHRA; CDR2 reads YSYEKL. V lost 0 bases to trimming and J lost 5 bases, with 11 bases between them.

V gene TRBV10-3 combines with J gene TRBJ2-1; no reliable D call. The length of the CDR3 is 13 residues. CDR1 is ENHRY and CDR2 is SYGVKD in the germline V gene. The ends were cut back, 2 bases at V and 7 bases at J, with 9 bases in the middle. The CDR3 loop is CAISEVAINEQFF. In DNA, the CDR3 is TGTGCCATCAGTGAGGTTGCTATTAATGAGCAGTTCTTC.

This chain connects TRBV9 to TRBJ2-6, with 9 positions matching TRBD1. The germline gives CDR1 SGDLS, CDR2 YYNGEE. V dropped 4 bases and J dropped 3; count of bases not matched to a gene: 11. The CDR3 spans 18 residues. CDR3 sequence (DNA): TGTGCCAGCAGCCCAAGGACAGGGGATCATATTGGGGCCAACGTCCTGACTTTC. It yields the protein CASSPRTGDHIGANVLTF. Filled out from reference TRBV9 and TRBJ2-6, the complete variable domain reads DSGVTQTPKHLITATGQRVTLRCSPRSGDLSVYWYQQSLDQGLQFLIQYYNGEERAKGNILERFSAQQFPDLHSELNLSSLELGDSALYFCASSPRTGDHIGANVLTFGAGSRLTVL.

The chain uses TRBV27 and TRBJ1-1; D is perhaps TRBD1 (5 bases). Germline V CDR1 and CDR2: MNHEY, SMNVEV (reference sequence). The CDR3 runs to 14 residues. Trimming took 2 bases from V and 0 from J, leaving 7 bases between them. CDR3 residues: CASSLGGMNTEAFF. CDR3 in DNA: TGTGCCAGCAGTTTAGGGGGTATGAACACTGAAGCTTTCTTT.

This clone has just one count. The CDR3 is CASSSYLAGGVLNEQFF. Written as DNA, the CDR3 is TGTGCCAGCAGCTCCTATTTAGCGGGAGGCGTATTGAATGAGCAGTTCTTC. The V and J genes are TRBV7-9 and TRBJ2-1; 10 bases are a match to TRBD2. Germline assignment: CDR1 SEHNR and CDR2 FQNEAQ (reference sequence). Trimming removed 4 bases from V and 7 bases from J; junction bases left unmatched: 13. The CDR3 totals 17 residues.

The genes are TRBV4-3 and TRBJ1-1; D possibly corresponds to TRBD1 (5 bases). The CDR3 consists of 14 residues. The germline V gene has CDR1 LGHNA and CDR2 YSLEER. V was trimmed by 0 bases and J by 11 bases, leaving 16 bases between them. The CDR3 loop is CASSQDITGGAAFF. In nucleotides, the CDR3 is TGCGCCAGCAGCCAAGATATCACCGGGGGTGCGGCTTTCTTT.

CDR3 region: CASSLSQATNYGYTF. The CDR3 DNA reads TGTGCCAGCAGTTTAAGTCAGGCTACTAACTATGGCTACACCTTC. This sequence joins TRBV28 and TRBJ1-2; the D is unclear. The germline CDR1 and CDR2 sequences are MDHEN and SYDVKM. The CDR3 consists of 15 residues. Trimming pared 2 bases from V and 0 bases from J, leaving 10 bases between.

The chain joins TRBV5-1 to TRBJ1-3; D remains unclear. The CDR3 is 14 amino acids. V dropped 1 base and J dropped 0 bases, with 5 bases sitting between them. The germline CDR1 and CDR2 sequences are SGHRS and YFSETQ. CDR3 DNA sequence: TGCGCCAGCAGCTTGACCTACTCTGGAAACACCATATATTTT. Protein product: CASSLTYSGNTIYF.

The rearrangement uses TRBV21-1 and TRBJ1-2. TRBV21-1 constitutes a pseudogene. The CDR3 length is 14 residues. The CDR3: CASSIGFFDYGYTF. The DNA of the CDR3 is TGTGCCAGCAGCATAGGGTTCTTCGACTATGGCTACACCTTC.

The rearrangement links TRBV6-5 to TRBJ2-7, with D possibly matching TRBD2 (6 bases). The CDR3 extends over 15 amino acids. Trimming took 4 bases from V and 2 from J, leaving 15 bases between them. Germline V gene data show CDR1 as MNHEY and CDR2 as SVGAGI. CDR3 sequence: CASSSPGTLTYEQYF. The CDR3 DNA reads as TGTGCCAGCAGTTCCCCCGGGACTCTCACCTACGAGCAGTACTTC.

V and J are TRBV2 and TRBJ2-7; D may be TRBD2 (6 bases). CDR3 size: 19 residues. Trimming removed 3 bases from V and 2 bases from J, with 26 bases in between. Germline values: CDR1 SNHLY, CDR2 FYNNEI. The CDR3 DNA is TGTGCCAGCAGTGACCCCCCGGGGGAAGGCGAGCGGCACCCCTACGAGCAGTACTTC. Its translation: CASSDPPGEGERHPYEQYF.

The chain couples TRBV6-5 to TRBJ2-7; D possibly corresponds to TRBD2 (5 bases). V lost 3 bases, J lost 4 bases, and 10 bases lay in between. From germline, CDR1 is MNHEY and CDR2 SVGAGI. The CDR3 consists of 13 residues. Here the CDR3 reads CASSYGLYYEQYF. The CDR3 DNA follows: TGTGCCAGCAGTTATGGACTCTATTACGAGCAGTACTTC.

The J gene is TRBJ2-1, the V gene TRBV28; no clear D gene. Trimming left V 6 bases short and J 4 bases short, with 22 bases between. The germline gives CDR1 MDHEN, CDR2 SYDVKM. The CDR3 sequence is 17 residues long. The CDR3 region is CASSPAPAVSEYNEQFF. The CDR3 DNA follows: TGTGCCAGCAGCCCCGCCCCTGCCGTCTCTGAATACAATGAGCAGTTCTTC.

The chain couples TRBV4-1 to TRBJ1-2, with D tentatively TRBD1 (6 bases). V dropped 0 bases and J dropped 0 bases, with 14 bases sitting between them. Germline-derived CDR1 and CDR2 are MGHRA and YSYEKL. The CDR3 has 17 residues. The CDR3 coding sequence is TGCGCCAGCAGCCAAGATAGGGTTGCAGGGGCTAACTATGGCTACACCTTC. Its translation: CASSQDRVAGANYGYTF.

V usage is TRBV19 and J usage is TRBJ2-7; 9 bases match TRBD2. The CDR3 runs 15 residues. The trim removed 3 bases at V and 0 bases at J, leaving 3 bases unmatched. CDR1 is LNHDA and CDR2 is SQIVND in the germline V gene (reference sequence). The CDR3 DNA is TGTGCCAGTAGTATTGGTAGCGGGAGCTCCTACGAGCAGTACTTC. Its protein is CASSIGSGSSYEQYF. Supplemented by reference TRBV19 and TRBJ2-7, the full variable domain reads DGGITQSPKYLFRKEGQNVTLSCEQNLNHDAMYWYRQDPGQGLRLIYYSQIVNDFQKGDIAEGYSVSREKKESFPLTVTSAQKNPTAFYLCASSIGSGSSYEQYFGPGTRLTVT.

The V call is TRBV6-5, the J call TRBJ1-1; D may be TRBD1 (5 bases). Germline values: CDR1 MNHEY, CDR2 SVGAGI. This CDR3 contains 11 residues. V lost 2 bases and J 10 bases, leaving 8 bases between the germline ends. CDR3 DNA sequence: TGTGCCAGCAGTTACGGACAAGGAGCTTTCTTT. Its translation is CASSYGQGAFF.

This clone was detected once. The gene calls are TRBV5-4 and TRBJ1-3; no definite D call. With 0 bases removed from V and 4 bases from J, the gap between germline ends came to 8 bases. This CDR3 has 14 residues. The germline gives CDR1 SGHNT, CDR2 YYREEE (reference sequence). CDR3 loop: CASSLGGTGNTIYF. CDR3 DNA: TGTGCCAGCAGCTTGGGGGGAACGGGAAACACCATATATTTT.

The chain combines TRBV4-2 with TRBJ1-5; 7 nucleotides align to TRBD1. There are 15 residues in the CDR3. V dropped 4 bases and J dropped 1; count of bases not matched to a gene: 4. Germline V CDR1 and CDR2: LGHNA, YNFKEQ. Here the CDR3 reads CASSPTGESNQPQHF. The CDR3 DNA reads as TGTGCCAGCAGCCCAACAGGGGAGAGCAATCAGCCCCAGCATTTT.

The V call is TRBV18, the J call TRBJ2-7; 7 nucleotides align to TRBD2. The J segment lost 2 bases and the V segment lost 3 bases, leaving 4 bases of the junction unmatched. This CDR3 spans 14 amino acids. Germline CDR1 is KGHSH and CDR2 is LQKENI. CDR3 nucleotides: TGTGCCAGCTCACCCGGGAGCGGGGCCTACGAGCAGTACTTC. Amino acid sequence: CASSPGSGAYEQYF.